The clone carrying this T cell receptor beta chain was seen just once. The repertoire was sequenced with immunoSEQ multiplex PCR; TCRdb's copy has only in-frame clones and lacks some. The sample has under 6,500 clones, roughly four fifths seen once. This sample stems from a study of T cell changes during pregnancy in multiple sclerosis. Deletions cut 6 bases from V and 8 bases from J, with 16 bases between. This CDR3 is 13 amino acids long. Per germline, CDR1 MNHEY and CDR2 SMNVEV (reference sequence). The specimen was CD8+ T cells from peripheral blood mononuclear cells, collected in the second trimester of pregnancy. The chain is built from TRBV27 and TRBJ1-2; weak D call: TRBD1 (6 bases). This clonotype originated in a female donor in good health, enrolled as a control in a pregnancy study. The CDR3 bases are TGTGCCAGCAGCAGACAGGAACACTGGGGCTACACCTTC. Amino acid sequence: CASSRQEHWGYTF.